This is a list of T cell receptor beta chains from one sample in a study of OX40 agonist ivuxolimab in advanced cancers. TCRdb's copy holds only in-frame clones and misses some; the assay was immunoSEQ multiplex PCR. The sample includes roughly 42,000 clones, less than 95% seen only once; the top ten take approximately 14%. Specimen: CD4+ or CD8+ T cells sorted from blood, collected in a trial of the OX40 agonist ivuxolimab. These receptors were obtained from an adult with an advanced solid tumor such as melanoma, head and neck, liver or kidney cancer. Each CDR3 is given with its conserved first and last residue.

V: TRBV27
J: TRBJ2-1
CDR3: CASSFLNNEQFF

V: TRBV27
J: TRBJ1-2
CDR3: CASSLSPQGEVDYGYTF

V: TRBV27
J: TRBJ2-1
CDR3: CASSLAGDQFF

V: TRBV6-5
J: TRBJ2-4
CDR3: CASSSGPLAKNIQYF

V: TRBV14
J: TRBJ2-5
CDR3: CASSLRLSGRKQETQYF

V: TRBV10-3
J: TRBJ2-1
CDR3: CAISMSSYNEQFF

V: TRBV28
J: TRBJ2-7
CDR3: CASSRTGEIYEQYF

V: TRBV19
J: TRBJ2-3
CDR3: CASSPRLLLVLSTDTQYF

V: TRBV5-6
J: TRBJ2-7
CDR3: CASSSPLGAYEQYF

V: TRBV30
J: TRBJ1-2
CDR3: CAWSDEGNYGYTF

V: TRBV6-5
J: TRBJ2-2
CDR3: CASSYGVNTGELFF

V: TRBV30
J: TRBJ1-1
CDR3: CACEGQTNTEAFF